The entry below describes one TCR beta chain. Its target is not known. The junction had 12 bases not matched to a gene; V was cut back by 6 bases and J by 5 bases. The CDR3 covers 16 residues. The germline CDR1 and CDR2 sequences are MNHEY and SVGAGI. TCRdb redid the calling of the reads with MiXCR, one entry per CDR3 protein. The sample has 400,000 or so distinct CDR3 sequences, 31% seen once; the top ten hold around 15%. The data are from a study of T cell repertoires in cytomegalovirus infection. Across the study: Public TCR beta signatures marked donors with CMV infection and the matching HLA.

The study's findings and limits: The cumulative frequency of public TCR beta families distinguished individuals who carried CMV together with the relevant HLA. Within the response measured ex vivo, HLA-C-restricted CMV-specific TCR beta clonotypes were dominant.

The sample consisted of PBMCs. The sequence derives from a human donor in good health (CMV status not recorded). Some clones in this sample may be carry-over from other donors' samples. The gene calls are TRBV6-5 and TRBJ2-1; 8 nucleotides align to TRBD1. This chain's CDR3 is CASRPSSDRVDNEQFF. The CDR3 coding sequence is TGTGCCAGCAGGCCGTCCTCGGACAGGGTGGACAATGAGCAGTTCTTC.